A selection of T cell receptor beta chains follows, all from one sample in a study of blood T cell repertoires in COVID-19. The data were produced by immunoSEQ multiplex PCR, yet TCRdb's version contains in-frame clones alone and is incomplete. The top ten hold 4.8% of the sample, which has fewer than 250,000 clones, 83% seen once. Specimen: PBMCs or T cells enriched from blood (not recorded which). The receptor set was obtained from a woman aged 45-59 years who had been exposed to COVID-19. Both conserved end residues are part of each CDR3. A D gene is named only where the DNA matches it firmly. The size of a clone is reported for some rows only, either as once, few or many, or as a class for expanded clones.

V	size	D	J	CDR3	DNA
TRBV5-1	NA	TRBD2	TRBJ2-1	CASSPGTSGGRNEQFF	TGCGCCAGCAGCCCTGGGACTAGCGGGGGGAGAAATGAGCAGTTCTTC
TRBV25-1	few	NA	TRBJ2-1	CASSGRLVSNEQFF	TGTGCCAGCAGTGGGAGACTAGTCTCCAATGAGCAGTTCTTC
TRBV15	NA	NA	TRBJ1-2	CATSPDRSPNYGYTF	TGTGCCACCAGCCCCGACAGGAGTCCTAACTATGGCTACACCTTC
TRBV5-4	few	TRBD1	TRBJ1-6	CASSSQTGASSPLHF	TGTGCCAGCAGCTCCCAGACAGGGGCGAGTTCACCCCTCCACTTT
TRBV24-1	NA	TRBD2	TRBJ2-5	CATSEIAGAQYF	TGTGCCACCAGTGAAATAGCGGGGGCCCAGTACTTC
TRBV3-1/TRBV3-2	once	TRBD2	TRBJ2-7	CASSPSGGGSVSKHF	TGTGCCAGCAGTCCTAGCGGGGGTGGTTCGGTCAGCAAACACTTC
TRBV7-8	few	NA	TRBJ2-2	CASSVTSGHYTGELFF	TGTGCCAGCAGCGTTACCTCGGGACACTATACCGGGGAGCTGTTTTTT
TRBV11-2	few	NA	TRBJ2-7	CASSYTVKSGDEQYF	TGTGCCAGCAGCTATACCGTAAAATCGGGGGACGAGCAGTACTTC
TRBV9	few	NA	TRBJ1-2	CASSPRTGSNYGYTF	TGTGCCAGCAGCCCCAGGACGGGGTCTAACTATGGCTACACCTTC
TRBV5-1	NA	NA	TRBJ1-2	CASSRQDSYGYTF	TGCGCCAGCAGTAGACAGGACTCCTATGGCTACACCTTC
TRBV6-1	NA	TRBD2	TRBJ2-3	CASSEGSGGADTQYF	TGTGCCAGCAGTGAAGGGAGCGGGGGGGCCGATACGCAGTATTTT
TRBV6-1	NA	NA	TRBJ1-2	CASSEMGGPIYGYTF	TGTGCCAGCAGTGAAATGGGGGGACCGATCTATGGCTACACCTTC
TRBV7-9	NA	NA	TRBJ2-6	CASSLWELSGANVLTF	TGTGCCAGCAGCTTATGGGAGCTCTCTGGGGCCAACGTCCTGACTTTC
TRBV2	NA	NA	TRBJ1-5	CASSEPGLGNQPQHF	TGTGCCAGCAGTGAACCGGGACTGGGCAATCAGCCCCAGCATTTT
TRBV7-2	NA	NA	TRBJ1-2	CASSLTWAGLNYGYTF	TGTGCCAGCAGCCTCACCTGGGCAGGGCTTAACTATGGCTACACCTTC
TRBV18	NA	NA	TRBJ1-2	CASSPGTPSTTPSYGYTF	TGTGCCAGCTCACCTGGGACACCTTCCACCACGCCCAGCTATGGCTACACCTTC
TRBV6-1	NA	NA	TRBJ1-1	CASSASLRQAANRLNTEAFF	TGTGCCAGCAGTGCCTCTTTAAGACAGGCAGCGAATAGGTTGAACACTGAAGCTTTCTTT
TRBV6-6	few	TRBD2	TRBJ2-1	CASSRSSGVNNEQFF	TGTGCCAGCAGCCGGAGTAGCGGGGTTAACAATGAGCAGTTCTTC